This passage covers 22 T cell receptor beta chains from one sample sequenced in a study of T cells after yellow fever vaccination (dated by TCRdb to about 2019). The protocol used for the library was 5' RACE. The instrument was an Illumina HiSeq 2500. TCRdb applied fastp at Q25 and MiXCR to the public reads, then kept only in-frame beta chains. Each entry merges the rows of one CDR3 protein and shows their most common DNA and genes. The sample includes 96,000 or so distinct CDR3 sequences, with under 9% observed a single time. The ten largest clonotypes hold roughly 15% of the sample. What the treatment or condition label conveys for this sample: live attenuated yellow fever vaccine strain. This specimen was CD8+ T cells not binding an NS4B(214-222) dextramer, sorted from PBMCs, taken roughly 15 days after the first yellow fever vaccination. Per the publication, the cell subset or site label means: NS4B epitope dextramer-negative CD8 T cells. The origin of the receptors is a young man who received the YFV17D yellow fever vaccine.

This chain joins TRBV12-3 or TRBV12-4 and TRBJ2-7, with D perhaps TRBD1 (5 bases). V gave up 1 base and J gave up 5 bases, with 12 bases separating them. The CDR3 extends over 14 amino acids. The CDR3 DNA reads as TGTGCCAGCAGTTTAGGGAGTCAGGGTAACGAGCAGTACTTC. Translation gives CASSLGSQGNEQYF.

CDR3 amino acids: CASSFGTGQDEQFF. In DNA form, the CDR3 reads TGTGCCAGCAGCTTCGGGACAGGGCAGGATGAGCAGTTCTTC. V usage is TRBV7-3 and J usage is TRBJ2-1; 9 bases line up with TRBD1. The V and J ends lost 3 bases and 8 bases, in that order; junction bases with no gene match: 5. This CDR3 is built from 14 residues. Germline values: CDR1 SGHTA, CDR2 FQGTGA.

The chain joins TRBV6-2 or TRBV6-3 to TRBJ2-7; 7 bases match TRBD2. CDR1 and CDR2 from the germline V gene are MNHEY and SVGEGT. CDR3 length: 13 amino acids. The junction had 5 bases not matched to a gene; V was cut back by 7 bases and J by 2 bases. The CDR3 DNA sequence: TGTGCCAGCACCGGGGGGATGACCTACGAGCAGTACTTC. It yields the protein CASTGGMTYEQYF.

In its sample, this clonotype was seen a few times. The chain has TRBV4-1 and TRBJ1-6; 7 bases align to TRBD1. The CDR3 runs to 15 residues. Looked up from germline, CDR1 is MGHRA and CDR2 is YSYEKL. Trimming cost V 4 bases and J 7 bases; bases outside gene matches: 7. The chain's CDR3 is CASSPRDSLNSPLHF. CDR3 in DNA: TGCGCCAGCAGCCCCCGGGACAGCCTCAATTCACCCCTCCACTTT.

As DNA, the CDR3 is TGTGCCAGCAGCTTTACAGGACGTTGGGGTAATTCACCCCTCCACTTT. It encodes CASSFTGRWGNSPLHF. The chain joins TRBV7-9 to TRBJ1-6; D is possibly TRBD1 (5 bases). The CDR3 is 16 residues long. Looked up from germline, CDR1 is SEHNR and CDR2 is FQNEAQ (reference sequence). V was pared by 3 bases and J by 6 bases, with 15 bases between.

This clonotype has only a few counts. The chain employs TRBV4-1 and TRBJ2-2; tentative D call: TRBD1 (6 bases). V gave up 2 bases and J gave up 4 bases, with 8 bases separating them. The CDR3 loop spans 14 amino acids. Germline CDR1 is MGHRA and CDR2 is YSYEKL. The CDR3: CASSQLGGTGELFF. CDR3 nucleotides: TGCGCCAGCAGCCAACTAGGGGGCACCGGGGAGCTGTTTTTT.

The sample holds a few counts of this clonotype. CDR3 sequence: CSVPDGNYGYTF. CDR3 DNA sequence: TGCAGCGTCCCGGACGGTAACTATGGCTACACCTTC. The gene calls are TRBV29-1 and TRBJ1-2, with D hard to call. V was clipped by 6 bases and J by 1 base, with 9 bases between them. This CDR3 has 12 amino acids. Per germline, CDR1 SQVTM and CDR2 ANQGSEA.

J is TRBJ2-5 and V is TRBV5-6; 13 positions agree with TRBD2. The V gene's germline CDR1 is SGHDT and CDR2 YYEEEE. V lost 4 bases to trimming and J lost 5 bases; unmatched junction nucleotides: 8. The CDR3 covers 16 residues. The DNA for the CDR3 is TGTGCCAGCAGCAACGCACTAGCGGGGGGGGAGGAGACCCAGTACTTC. Its protein product is CASSNALAGGEETQYF.

This clonotype has ten or more counts. The rearrangement uses TRBV15 and TRBJ1-1; the match to TRBD1 covers 8 bases. The CDR3 covers 15 residues. The germline V gene encodes CDR1 LNHNV and CDR2 YYDKDF (reference sequence). V was clipped by 1 base and J by 1 base; unmatched bases: 2. CDR3 protein: CATSRVGTGNTEAFF. As DNA, the CDR3 is TGTGCCACCAGCAGAGTCGGGACAGGGAACACTGAAGCTTTCTTT.

The J gene is TRBJ2-1, the V gene TRBV6-5; TRBD1 matches at 8 bases. The CDR3 covers 12 residues. Losses at the gene ends were 8 bases for V and 7 bases for J; bases not matched to a gene: 4. Germline CDR1 reads MNHEY; CDR2 reads SVGAGI. The CDR3 reads CASGQGGNEQFF. The DNA for the CDR3 is TGTGCCAGCGGACAGGGAGGAAATGAGCAGTTCTTC.

The rearrangement joins TRBV4-3 to TRBJ2-7; 9 bases line up with TRBD1. CDR3 length equals 15 residues. Trimming removed 0 bases from V and 2 bases from J; junction bases left unmatched: 2. Per germline, CDR1 LGHNA and CDR2 YSLEER. The CDR3 nucleotides read TGCGCCAGCAGCCAAGAAGGGGACAGGGCCTACGAGCAGTACTTC. Protein: CASSQEGDRAYEQYF.

Points on this clonotype: One base away lies a much larger clone, so this may be a sequencing read error. The J gene is TRBJ2-7, the V gene TRBV4-1, with 11 bases lining up with TRBD1. The CDR3 covers 17 residues. Looked up from germline, CDR1 is MGHRA and CDR2 is YSYEKL. As DNA, the CDR3 is TGCGCCAGCAGCCAATTGTTAAGAAGGGGACAGGGGGACGAGCATTACTTC. Translation gives CASSQLLRRGQGDEHYF.

The gene calls are TRBV12-3 or TRBV12-4 and TRBJ1-3; 10 bases align to TRBD1. The CDR3 totals 18 residues. Trimming removed 4 bases from V and 1 base from J; junction bases left unmatched: 10. CDR3 nucleotides: TGTGCCAGCAGTTCCGGGACAGGGGATTTAGGTTCTGGAAACACCATATATTTT. Translating it yields CASSSGTGDLGSGNTIYF.

This clonotype was found many times. The genes are TRBV5-1 and TRBJ2-5, with 10 bases identical to TRBD2. The CDR3 consists of 15 residues. V lost 4 bases, J lost 2 bases, and 5 bases stayed unmatched. Germline CDR1 and CDR2: SGHRS and YFSETQ. The CDR3: CASSGRLAGQETQYF. The DNA for the CDR3 is TGCGCCAGCAGCGGGAGACTAGCGGGTCAAGAGACCCAGTACTTC. The full variable domain, its missing parts supplied by reference TRBV5-1 and TRBJ2-5, is KAGVTQTPRYLIKTRGQQVTLSCSPISGHRSVSWYQQTPGQGLQFLFEYFSETQRNKGNFPGRFSGRQFSNSRSEMNVSTLELGDSALYLCASSGRLAGQETQYFGPGTRLLVL.

The chain combines TRBV27 with TRBJ1-1; weak D call: TRBD1 (5 bases). Trimming removed 1 base from V and 6 bases from J, with 9 bases in between. The CDR3 contains 13 residues. Germline values: CDR1 MNHEY, CDR2 SMNVEV (reference sequence). DNA for the CDR3: TGTGCCAGCAGTTTATTGGGGGGTCCTGAAGCTTTCTTT. Translation: CASSLLGGPEAFF.

This clonotype was counted between two and nine times. This chain links TRBV20-1 with TRBJ1-6, with a possible D match to TRBD1 (5 bases). The V end was cut by 2 bases, the J end by 3 bases, with 14 bases between. Germline V gene lookup returns CDR1 DFQATT and CDR2 SNEGSKA (reference sequence). There are 16 residues in the CDR3. CDR3 coding DNA: TGCAGTGCTAGAAGGGGTGGGTCTTTCTATAATTCACCCCTCCACTTT. Its translation: CSARRGGSFYNSPLHF.

The V call is TRBV6-1, the J call TRBJ2-6; D call uncertain. V lost 5 bases, J lost 4 bases, and 12 bases lay in between. Germline V lookup: CDR1 MNHNS, CDR2 SASEGT. The CDR3 is 15 amino acids. The CDR3 sequence: CASSPDTSGANVLTF. For the CDR3, the DNA is TGTGCCAGCAGTCCTGACACCTCCGGGGCCAACGTCCTGACTTTC.

This clonotype was seen many times. V gene TRBV9 combines with J gene TRBJ1-2; D remains ambiguous. The CDR3 is made up of 14 amino acids. Germline loops: CDR1 SGDLS, CDR2 YYNGEE. V was trimmed by 4 bases and J by 6 bases, leaving 16 bases between them. The chain's CDR3 is CASSRDDTRDGYTF. CDR3 DNA sequence: TGTGCCAGCAGCCGAGATGACACGCGGGATGGCTACACCTTC.

The table lists this clonotype with many counts. V usage is TRBV19 and J usage is TRBJ1-2, with D possibly being TRBD1 (5 bases). V lost 8 bases to trimming and J lost 4 bases, with 14 bases between them. The CDR3 has 13 residues. Looked up from germline, CDR1 is LNHDA and CDR2 is SQIVND (reference sequence). CDR3 sequence reads: CASSLAGAYGYTF. The CDR3 DNA sequence: TGTGCCAGTTCCCTGGCCGGGGCCTATGGCTACACCTTC.

This clonotype has just a few counts. The chain has TRBV10-3 and TRBJ2-3, with TRBD2 identical over 9 bases. Germline V gives CDR1 ENHRY, CDR2 SYGVKD. V lost 4 bases, J lost 3 bases, and 14 bases stayed unmatched. The CDR3 length is 18 residues. CDR3 loop: CAISVALGSGGATDTQYF. In DNA form, the CDR3 reads TGTGCCATCAGTGTCGCACTAGGTAGCGGGGGTGCAACAGATACGCAGTATTTT.

The J gene is TRBJ2-2, the V gene TRBV7-4; possibly TRBD1 for D (5 bases). CDR3 length equals 18 residues. Trimming stripped 3 bases from V and 2 bases from J, with 19 bases between. Germline V gives CDR1 SGHVT, CDR2 SQSDAQ. The CDR3 protein is CASSFRTRQTYNTGELFF. The CDR3 bases are TGTGCCAGCAGCTTCCGGACCAGACAGACCTATAACACCGGGGAGCTGTTTTTT.

The chain links TRBV6-5 to TRBJ2-1, with unresolved D. Germline CDR1 MNHEY, CDR2 SVGAGI. V was trimmed by 2 bases and J by 8 bases, leaving 16 bases between them. This CDR3 has 15 amino acids. CDR3 coding DNA: TGTGCCAGCAGTTACAGTGAGGTGCCGCGCTATGAGCAGTTCTTC. It encodes CASSYSEVPRYEQFF.